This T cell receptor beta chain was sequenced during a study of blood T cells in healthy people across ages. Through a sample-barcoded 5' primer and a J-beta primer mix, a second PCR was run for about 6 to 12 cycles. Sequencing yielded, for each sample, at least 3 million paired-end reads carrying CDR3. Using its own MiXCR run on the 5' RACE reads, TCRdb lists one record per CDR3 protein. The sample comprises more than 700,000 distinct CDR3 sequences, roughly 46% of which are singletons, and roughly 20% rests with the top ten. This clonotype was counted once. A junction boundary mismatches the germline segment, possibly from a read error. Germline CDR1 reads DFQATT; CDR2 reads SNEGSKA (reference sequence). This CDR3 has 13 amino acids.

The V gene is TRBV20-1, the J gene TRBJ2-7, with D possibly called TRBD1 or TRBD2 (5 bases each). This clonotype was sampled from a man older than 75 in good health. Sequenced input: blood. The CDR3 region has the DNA TGCAGTACTAGACGAGCGACAGATTACGAGCAGTACTTC. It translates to CSTRRATDYEQYF.